This entry lists 27 T cell receptor beta chains sequenced from one sample in a study of cytomegalovirus exposure and HLA in healthy donors. This PCR relied on a set of 60 Vbeta primers and 13 Jbeta primers. Clones were sequenced by immunoSEQ multiplex PCR, and TCRdb holds only the in-frame ones, with some missing. This sample has about 59,000 clones, with approximately 75% found just once. The specimen was PBMCs. The receptors stem from a man aged 25-40 years in good health and CMV-seropositive.

The chain joins TRBV19 to TRBJ2-5, with D perhaps TRBD1 (6 bases). Germline V gene sequence: CDR1 LNHDA, CDR2 SQIVND (reference sequence). V was cut by 3 bases and J by 1 base, with 12 bases left in between. This CDR3 is 15 amino acids long. In DNA form, the CDR3 reads TGTGCCAGTAGTATCCCAGACAGGCTCCAAGAGACCCAGTACTTC. Translation gives CASSIPDRLQETQYF.

V is TRBV4-3 and J is TRBJ1-2, with 9 bases matching TRBD1. J was trimmed by 12 bases and V by 1 base; bases with no gene match: 6. CDR1 is LGHNA, CDR2 YSLEER, per germline. The CDR3 extends over 13 amino acids. The CDR3 spells CASSQAGTGKHTF. In DNA, the CDR3 is TGCGCCAGCAGCCAAGCCGGGACAGGGAAACACACCTTC.

The V and J genes are TRBV9 and TRBJ2-2, with 9 bases aligning to TRBD1. The trim removed 4 bases at V and 5 bases at J, leaving 9 bases unmatched. The CDR3 runs to 16 residues. Germline V gene data show CDR1 as SGDLS and CDR2 as YYNGEE. CDR3 in amino acids: CASSPRTGAFTGELFF. The CDR3 DNA follows: TGTGCCAGCAGCCCCCGGACAGGGGCGTTTACCGGGGAGCTGTTTTTT.

This clone appeared once. The chain joins TRBV2 to TRBJ1-2; the D is unclear. The CDR3 spans 12 residues. V lost 5 bases and J lost 8, with 12 bases in between. Germline V gives CDR1 SNHLY, CDR2 FYNNEI. CDR3 residues: CASSTPGRGYTF. CDR3 nucleotides: TGTGCCAGCAGTACTCCAGGCCGCGGCTACACCTTC.

This clone has just one count. The V call is TRBV14, the J call TRBJ2-7, with 7 bases matching TRBD1. The V gene's germline CDR1 is SGHDN and CDR2 FVKESK. CDR3 length equals 14 residues. The trim removed 4 bases at V and 3 bases at J, leaving 6 bases unmatched. The CDR3 sequence is CASSPRDSLYEQYF. CDR3 nucleotides: TGTGCCAGCAGCCCCCGGGACAGTCTCTACGAGCAGTACTTC.

This chain's CDR3 is CASNSGVGGQALHF. For the CDR3, the DNA is TGTGCCAGCAACTCAGGGGTAGGGGGTCAGGCCCTCCACTTT. The chain uses TRBV5-6 and TRBJ1-6; D might be TRBD1 (6 bases). In germline, CDR1 is SGHDT, CDR2 YYEEEE. CDR3 size: 14 residues. The V end was cut by 6 bases, the J end by 14 bases, with 21 bases between.

The chain combines TRBV6-5 with TRBJ1-1; possibly TRBD1 for D (5 bases). Germline CDR1 reads MNHEY; CDR2 reads SVGAGI. V lost 6 bases and J 5 bases, leaving 19 bases between the germline ends. This CDR3 has 15 residues. The CDR3 is CASRIVRGGNTEAFF. CDR3 nucleotide sequence: TGTGCCAGCAGGATCGTCCGGGGGGGTAATACTGAAGCTTTCTTT.

The chain couples TRBV28 to TRBJ2-7; possible D gene TRBD1, 6 bases. The length of the CDR3 is 14 residues. With 4 bases removed from V and 5 bases from J, the gap between germline ends came to 15 bases. CDR1 is MDHEN and CDR2 is SYDVKM in the germline V gene. CDR3 protein: CASSWDTPSHEQYF. The CDR3 DNA reads TGTGCCAGCAGTTGGGACACCCCAAGTCACGAGCAGTACTTC. Based on the CDR3 plus reference TRBV28 and TRBJ2-7, the full variable domain is DVKVTQSSRYLVKRTGEKVFLECVQDMDHENMFWYRQDPGLGLRLIYFSYDVKMKEKGDIPEGYSVSREKKERFSLILESASTNQTSMYLCASSWDTPSHEQYFGPGTRLTVT.

The chain is built from TRBV27 and TRBJ1-2, with TRBD1 as a possible D gene (5 bases). Germline CDR1 MNHEY, CDR2 SMNVEV (reference sequence). V gave up 2 bases and J gave up 4 bases, with 11 bases separating them. The CDR3 extends over 14 amino acids. This CDR3 reads CASSLGSGVYGYTF. The CDR3 DNA reads as TGTGCCAGCAGTTTAGGGTCGGGGGTCTATGGCTACACCTTC.

V is TRBV7-3 and J is TRBJ2-6; D perhaps matches TRBD2 (5 bases). Germline-derived CDR1 and CDR2 are SGHTA and FQGTGA. The CDR3 spans 18 residues. The germline V and J ends were trimmed by 4 bases and 0 bases, with 16 bases remaining between them. The CDR3 bases are TGTGCCAGCAGCTCGACGCCGGGAAAGCTCTCTGGGGCCAACGTCCTGACTTTC. Translating gives CASSSTPGKLSGANVLTF.

The rearrangement links TRBV29-1 to TRBJ2-2; 11 bases fit TRBD1. CDR1 is SQVTM and CDR2 is ANQGSEA in the germline V gene. V was clipped by 6 bases and J by 3 bases; unmatched bases: 9. The CDR3 is 16 residues long. The CDR3 loop reads CSVRDRGLWDTGELFF. The CDR3 nucleotides read TGCAGCGTCCGGGACAGGGGGTTATGGGACACCGGGGAGCTGTTTTTT.

The chain combines TRBV18 with TRBJ1-1; the D gene is possibly TRBD1 (6 bases). CDR3 length: 13 amino acids. Trimming pared 6 bases from V and 4 bases from J, leaving 12 bases between. Germline V gene sequence: CDR1 KGHSH, CDR2 LQKENI. The chain's CDR3 is CASSQQGTTEAFF. The CDR3 DNA reads as TGTGCCAGCTCCCAACAGGGTACCACTGAAGCTTTCTTT.

CDR3 loop: CASSARDRVTNTEAFF. The CDR3 DNA reads TGTGCCAGCAGTGCCAGGGACAGGGTGACGAACACTGAAGCTTTCTTT. The chain joins TRBV6-1 to TRBJ1-1, with 9 bases aligning to TRBD1. This CDR3 is built from 16 residues. Germline CDR1 MNHNS, CDR2 SASEGT. Losses at the gene ends were 4 bases for V and 1 base for J; bases not matched to a gene: 7.

The chain is built from TRBV7-8 and TRBJ2-5; 11 bases agree with TRBD2. Trimming took 5 bases from V and 2 from J; bases not matched to a gene: 16. CDR3 size: 19 residues. Per germline, CDR1 SGHVS and CDR2 FQNEAQ. As DNA, the CDR3 is TGTGCCAGCAGCCAAAAGGGGCTAGCGGGGGGAAAACTGCAAGAGACCCAGTACTTC. This encodes CASSQKGLAGGKLQETQYF.

The rearrangement joins TRBV10-3 to TRBJ2-5, with 7 bases identical to TRBD2. Germline CDR1 reads ENHRY; CDR2 reads SYGVKD. This CDR3 contains 15 residues. With V trimmed by 3 bases and J by 1 base, 5 bases remained unmatched. The CDR3 DNA sequence: TGTGCCATCAGTGAAGGCGGGGGTACCCAAGAGACCCAGTACTTC. It specifies CAISEGGGTQETQYF.

The chain joins TRBV5-1 to TRBJ2-3; no definite D call. Germline assignment: CDR1 SGHRS and CDR2 YFSETQ. CDR3 length: 15 residues. V dropped 0 bases and J dropped 0 bases, with 8 bases sitting between them. CDR3 sequence: CASSLVGRSTDTQYF. The CDR3 nucleotides read TGCGCCAGCAGCTTGGTCGGCAGGAGCACAGATACGCAGTATTTT.

The V gene is TRBV10-3, the J gene TRBJ1-5; 7 nucleotides agree with TRBD1. J gave up 3 bases and V 0 bases, and 8 bases lay outside the gene matches. This CDR3 spans 17 amino acids. The germline gives CDR1 ENHRY, CDR2 SYGVKD. The CDR3 bases are TGTGCCATCAGTGAGTCGATAACAGGGGCTACCAATCAGCCCCAGCATTTT. Amino acids: CAISESITGATNQPQHF.

This chain joins TRBV29-1 and TRBJ1-5, with 11 nucleotides matching TRBD1. With 6 bases clipped from V and 6 bases from J, the junction kept 1 base outside the gene matches. CDR1 and CDR2 (germline): SQVTM, ANQGSEA. The length of the CDR3 is 12 residues. The CDR3 DNA follows: TGCAGCGTAGGGACAGGGGGTCAGCCCCAGCATTTT. The encoded protein is CSVGTGGQPQHF.

The rearrangement joins TRBV5-1 to TRBJ2-7, with TRBD1 matching 9 bases. This CDR3 spans 18 amino acids. Trimming at V came to 4 bases and at J to 4 bases, leaving 18 bases not matched to a gene. Germline CDR1 SGHRS, CDR2 YFSETQ. The CDR3 spells CASSRIPYGQGSSYEQYF. The CDR3 DNA is TGCGCCAGCAGCCGCATCCCTTACGGACAGGGGTCTTCTTACGAGCAGTACTTC.

The CDR3, as DNA: TGTGCCAGCAGCTTAAGGTCTCGGCGGGGGTTAGGCAATGAGCAGTTCTTC. Translating gives CASSLRSRRGLGNEQFF. The V call is TRBV13, the J call TRBJ2-1, with 7 bases identical to TRBD2. This CDR3 region has 17 residues. The V gene end was trimmed by 2 bases and the J gene end by 6 bases; junction bases not matched to a gene: 13. The germline CDR1 and CDR2 sequences are PRHDT and FYEKMQ (reference sequence).

The rearrangement joins TRBV5-4 to TRBJ1-1; the D gene is possibly TRBD1 (5 bases). The CDR3 is 15 residues long. Trimming pared 3 bases from V and 5 bases from J, leaving 17 bases between. The germline V gene has CDR1 SGHNT and CDR2 YYREEE (reference sequence). The CDR3 region has the DNA TGTGCCAGCAGCTCGCCTAAGCGGGGCTGGACTGAAGCTTTCTTT. This translates into CASSSPKRGWTEAFF.

This chain connects TRBV7-2 to TRBJ1-1; TRBD1 might be the D (5 bases). The germline CDR1 and CDR2 sequences are SGHTA and FQGNSA. This CDR3 is 15 amino acids long. Trimming pared 3 bases from V and 5 bases from J, leaving 16 bases between. CDR3 DNA sequence: TGTGCCAGCAGCTTCCTCCGCGGGGGTGGGACTGAAGCTTTCTTT. Amino acids: CASSFLRGGGTEAFF.

CDR3 nucleotide sequence: TGTGCCACCAGCGGATCGACAGGGGCACGGGAAAAACTGTTTTTT. Its translation: CATSGSTGAREKLFF. The V gene is TRBV15, the J gene TRBJ1-4, with 8 bases identical to TRBD1. CDR3 size: 15 residues. CDR1 and CDR2 (germline): LNHNV, YYDKDF (reference sequence). V was pared by 5 bases and J by 8 bases, with 10 bases of the junction left unmatched. Full variable domain (rest looked up from reference TRBV15 and TRBJ1-4): DAMVIQNPRYQVTQFGKPVTLSCSQTLNHNVMYWYQQKSSQAPKLLFHYYDKDFNNEADTPDNFQSRRPNTSFCFLDIRSPGLGDTAMYLCATSGSTGAREKLFFGSGTQLSVL.

This rearrangement joins TRBV30 to TRBJ2-1; TRBD2 aligns across 15 bases. V lost 1 base, J lost 2 bases, and 0 bases stayed unmatched. CDR3 length equals 16 residues. Germline-derived CDR1 and CDR2 are GTSNPN and SVGIG (reference sequence). The CDR3 bases are TGTGCCTGGAGTGGGACTAGCGGGGGGGCCTACAATGAGCAGTTCTTC. It encodes CAWSGTSGGAYNEQFF.

The CDR3 nucleotides are TGTGCCAGCAGCGTAGGGGGTGAAGAGGGTTTAATCTATGGCTACACCTTC. Protein sequence: CASSVGGEEGLIYGYTF. This chain connects TRBV9 to TRBJ1-2; D gene uncertain. Germline lookup yields CDR1 SGDLS and CDR2 YYNGEE. There are 17 residues in the CDR3. Trimming stripped 0 bases from V and 4 bases from J, with 19 bases between. The full variable domain, with the rest looked up from reference TRBV9 and TRBJ1-2, is DSGVTQTPKHLITATGQRVTLRCSPRSGDLSVYWYQQSLDQGLQFLIQYYNGEERAKGNILERFSAQQFPDLHSELNLSSLELGDSALYFCASSVGGEEGLIYGYTFGSGTRLTVV.

The chain has TRBV30 and TRBJ2-2, with D unresolved. V dropped 6 bases and J dropped 2 bases, with 4 bases sitting between them. Germline-derived CDR1 and CDR2 are GTSNPN and SVGIG (reference sequence). The CDR3 is 11 amino acids. The CDR3, as DNA: TGTGCCTGTCCAAACACCGGGGAGCTGTTTTTT. Translation: CACPNTGELFF.

The CDR3 DNA reads as TGTGCCAGCACCCTTAGGTCGGGGGACGGGTCCTACGAGCAGTACTTC. Protein sequence: CASTLRSGDGSYEQYF. This sequence joins TRBV7-2 and TRBJ2-7; a weak D match, TRBD2 (6 bases). V was clipped by 7 bases and J by 1 base, with 20 bases between them. Germline V gene lookup returns CDR1 SGHTA and CDR2 FQGNSA. The CDR3 is 16 residues long.